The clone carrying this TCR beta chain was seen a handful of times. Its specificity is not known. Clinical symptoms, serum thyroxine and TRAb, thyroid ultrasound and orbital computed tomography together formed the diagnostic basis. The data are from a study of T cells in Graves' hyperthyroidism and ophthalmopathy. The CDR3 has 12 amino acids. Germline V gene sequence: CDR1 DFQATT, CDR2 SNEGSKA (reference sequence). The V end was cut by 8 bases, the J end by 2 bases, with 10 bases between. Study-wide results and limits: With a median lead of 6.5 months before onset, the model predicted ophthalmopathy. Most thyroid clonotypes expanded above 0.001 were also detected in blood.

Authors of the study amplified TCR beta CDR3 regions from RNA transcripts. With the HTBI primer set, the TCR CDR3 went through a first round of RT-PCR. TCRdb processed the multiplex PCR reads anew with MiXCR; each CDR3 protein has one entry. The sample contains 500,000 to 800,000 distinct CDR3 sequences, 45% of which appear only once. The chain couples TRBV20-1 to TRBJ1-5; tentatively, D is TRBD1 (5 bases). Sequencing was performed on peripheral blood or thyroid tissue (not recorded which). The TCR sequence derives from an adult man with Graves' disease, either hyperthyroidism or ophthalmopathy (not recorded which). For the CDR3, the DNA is TGCAGTAGAGGGGAGGGCAATCAGCCCCAGCATTTT. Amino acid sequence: CSRGEGNQPQHF.